The sequence of this T cell receptor beta chain was determined in a study of identical twins. The CDR3 has 15 amino acids. Between the trimmed V and J ends, which lost 3 bases and 5 bases, there was a span of 17 bases. Per the germline V gene, CDR1 is SGHAT and CDR2 is FQNNGV. General study findings and limits: With abundant cord blood beta clonotypes, insertions were fewer; memory repertoires showed no such pattern.

TCRdb re-derived calls from the 5' RACE reads in MiXCR, one entry per CDR3 protein. Among 500,000 or so distinct CDR3 sequences, 13% to 15% were seen once, and the ten largest hold 0.95% to 1%. About this clonotype: Its specificity is not known.

These same records also appear under a second study, on yellow fever vaccine responses in identical twins.

Specimen: CD4+ T cells sorted from blood. This sequence joins TRBV11-2 and TRBJ2-7; D is possibly TRBD2 (6 bases). This sequence originates from a woman aged 18 to 35 in good health. The chain's CDR3 is CASSFTGLARDEQYF. The CDR3 DNA is TGTGCCAGCAGCTTTACCGGTCTAGCGCGAGACGAGCAGTACTTC.